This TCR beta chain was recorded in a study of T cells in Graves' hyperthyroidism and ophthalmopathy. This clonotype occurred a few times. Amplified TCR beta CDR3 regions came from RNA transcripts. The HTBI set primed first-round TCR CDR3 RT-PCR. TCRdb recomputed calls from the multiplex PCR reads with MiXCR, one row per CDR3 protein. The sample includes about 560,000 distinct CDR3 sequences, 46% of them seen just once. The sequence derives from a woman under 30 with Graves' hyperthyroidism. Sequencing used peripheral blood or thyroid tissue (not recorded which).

CDR3 sequence (DNA): TGCAGTGTAGGGAAACTCCCCTATGGCTACACCTTC. As protein: CSVGKLPYGYTF. The gene calls are TRBV20-1 and TRBJ1-2; D is uncertain. Germline-derived CDR1 and CDR2 are DFQATT and SNEGSKA (reference sequence). The CDR3 totals 12 residues. The ends were cut back, 7 bases at V and 4 bases at J, with 13 bases in the middle.